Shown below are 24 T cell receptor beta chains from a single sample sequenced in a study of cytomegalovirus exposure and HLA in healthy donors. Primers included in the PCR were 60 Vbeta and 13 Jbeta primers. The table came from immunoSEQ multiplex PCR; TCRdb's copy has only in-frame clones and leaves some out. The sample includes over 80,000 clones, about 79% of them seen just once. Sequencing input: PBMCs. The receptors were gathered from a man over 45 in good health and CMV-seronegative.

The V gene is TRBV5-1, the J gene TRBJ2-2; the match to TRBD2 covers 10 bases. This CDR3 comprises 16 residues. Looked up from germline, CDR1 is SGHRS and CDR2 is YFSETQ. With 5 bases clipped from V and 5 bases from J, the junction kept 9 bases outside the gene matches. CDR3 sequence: CASSPPGLADTGELFF. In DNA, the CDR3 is TGCGCCAGCAGTCCCCCCGGACTAGCGGATACCGGGGAGCTGTTTTTT. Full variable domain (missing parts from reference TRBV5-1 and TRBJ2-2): KAGVTQTPRYLIKTRGQQVTLSCSPISGHRSVSWYQQTPGQGLQFLFEYFSETQRNKGNFPGRFSGRQFSNSRSEMNVSTLELGDSALYLCASSPPGLADTGELFFGEGSRLTVL.

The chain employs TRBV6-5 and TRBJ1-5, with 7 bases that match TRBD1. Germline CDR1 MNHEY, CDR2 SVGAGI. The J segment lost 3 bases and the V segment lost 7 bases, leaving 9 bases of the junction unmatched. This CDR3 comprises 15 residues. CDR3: CASIKDRTFNQPQHF. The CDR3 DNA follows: TGTGCCAGCATTAAGGACAGGACGTTCAATCAGCCCCAGCATTTT.

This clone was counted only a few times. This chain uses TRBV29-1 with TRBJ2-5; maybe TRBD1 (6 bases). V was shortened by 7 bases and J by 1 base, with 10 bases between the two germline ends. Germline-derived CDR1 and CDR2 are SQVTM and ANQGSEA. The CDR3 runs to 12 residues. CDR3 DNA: TGCAGCGGCGGACAGCTCCAAGAGACCCAGTACTTC. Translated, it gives CSGGQLQETQYF.

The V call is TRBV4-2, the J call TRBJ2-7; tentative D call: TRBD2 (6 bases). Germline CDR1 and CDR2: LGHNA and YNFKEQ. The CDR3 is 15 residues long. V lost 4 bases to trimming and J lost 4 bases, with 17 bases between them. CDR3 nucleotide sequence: TGTGCCAGCAGCCCGGGGGTAGAAGGAGTTTACGAGCAGTACTTC. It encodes CASSPGVEGVYEQYF.

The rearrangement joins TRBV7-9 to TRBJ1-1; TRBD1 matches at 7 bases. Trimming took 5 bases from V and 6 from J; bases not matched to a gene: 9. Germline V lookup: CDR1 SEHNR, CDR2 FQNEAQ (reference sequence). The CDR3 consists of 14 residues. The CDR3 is CASSKTGWEAEAFF. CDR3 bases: TGTGCCAGCAGCAAGACAGGGTGGGAAGCTGAAGCTTTCTTT.

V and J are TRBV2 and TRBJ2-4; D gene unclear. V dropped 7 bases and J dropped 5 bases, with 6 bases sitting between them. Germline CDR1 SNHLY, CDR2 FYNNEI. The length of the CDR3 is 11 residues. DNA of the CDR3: TGTGCCAGCACTACCGAAAACATTCAGTACTTC. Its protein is CASTTENIQYF.

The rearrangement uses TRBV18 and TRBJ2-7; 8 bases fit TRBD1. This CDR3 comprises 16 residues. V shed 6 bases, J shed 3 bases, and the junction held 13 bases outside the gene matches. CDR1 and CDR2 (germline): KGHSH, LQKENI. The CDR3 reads CASSLESGGYLYEQYF. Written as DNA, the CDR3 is TGTGCCAGCTCGCTAGAATCAGGGGGCTACCTCTACGAGCAGTACTTC.

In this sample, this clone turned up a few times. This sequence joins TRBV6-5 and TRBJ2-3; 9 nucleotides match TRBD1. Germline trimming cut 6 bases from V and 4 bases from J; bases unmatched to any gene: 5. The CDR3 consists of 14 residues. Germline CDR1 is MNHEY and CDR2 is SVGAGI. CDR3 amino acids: CASRRTGEADTQYF. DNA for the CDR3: TGTGCCAGCAGGAGGACAGGGGAAGCAGATACGCAGTATTTT.

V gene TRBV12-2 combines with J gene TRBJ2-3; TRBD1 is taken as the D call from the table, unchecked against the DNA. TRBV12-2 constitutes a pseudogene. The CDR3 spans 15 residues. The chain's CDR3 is CASRFPRTATDTQYF. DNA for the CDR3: TGTGCAAGTCGCTTCCCTAGGACAGCCACAGATACGCAGTATTTT.

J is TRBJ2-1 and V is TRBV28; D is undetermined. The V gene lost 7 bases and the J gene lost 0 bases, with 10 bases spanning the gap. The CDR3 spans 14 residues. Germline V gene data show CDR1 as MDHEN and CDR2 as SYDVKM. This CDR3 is CASKPKISYNEQFF. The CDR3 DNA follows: TGTGCCAGCAAGCCGAAGATCTCCTACAATGAGCAGTTCTTC.

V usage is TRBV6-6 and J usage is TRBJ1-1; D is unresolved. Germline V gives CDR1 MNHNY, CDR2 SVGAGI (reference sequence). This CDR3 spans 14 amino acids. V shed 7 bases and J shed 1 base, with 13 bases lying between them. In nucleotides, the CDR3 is TGTGCCAGCACTATTTTTCCACCGAACACTGAAGCTTTCTTT. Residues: CASTIFPPNTEAFF.

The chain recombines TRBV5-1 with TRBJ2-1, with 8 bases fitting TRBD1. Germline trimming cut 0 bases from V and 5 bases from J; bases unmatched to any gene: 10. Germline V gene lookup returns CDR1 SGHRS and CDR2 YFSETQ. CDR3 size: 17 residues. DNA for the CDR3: TGCGCCAGCAGCTTGGGGGTCTGGGGACAGGCAAACAATGAGCAGTTCTTC. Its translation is CASSLGVWGQANNEQFF.

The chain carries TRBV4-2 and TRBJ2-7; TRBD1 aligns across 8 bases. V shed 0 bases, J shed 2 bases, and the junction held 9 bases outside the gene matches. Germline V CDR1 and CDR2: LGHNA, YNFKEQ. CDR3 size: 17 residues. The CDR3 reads CASSQDSWRTGPYEQYF. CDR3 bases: TGTGCCAGCAGCCAAGATAGCTGGCGGACAGGGCCCTACGAGCAGTACTTC.

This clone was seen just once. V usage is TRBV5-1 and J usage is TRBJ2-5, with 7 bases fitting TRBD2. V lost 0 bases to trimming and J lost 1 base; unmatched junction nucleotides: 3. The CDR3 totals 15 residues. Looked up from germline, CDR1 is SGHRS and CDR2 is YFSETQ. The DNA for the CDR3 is TGCGCCAGCAGCTTGGTATTAGCGGGCCAAGAGACCCAGTACTTC. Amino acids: CASSLVLAGQETQYF.

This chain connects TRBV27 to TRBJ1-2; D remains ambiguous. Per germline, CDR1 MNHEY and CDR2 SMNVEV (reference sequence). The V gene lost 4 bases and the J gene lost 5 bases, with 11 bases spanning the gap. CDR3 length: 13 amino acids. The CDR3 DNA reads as TGTGCCAGCAGTTACGGAGGTTTTTATGGCTACACCTTC. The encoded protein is CASSYGGFYGYTF.

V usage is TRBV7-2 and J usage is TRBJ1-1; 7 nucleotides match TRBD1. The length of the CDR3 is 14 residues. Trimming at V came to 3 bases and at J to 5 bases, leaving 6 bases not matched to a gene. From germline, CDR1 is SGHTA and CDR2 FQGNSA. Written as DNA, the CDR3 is TGTGCCAGCAGCTTTGGAGGGGGCAGGACTGAAGCTTTCTTT. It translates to CASSFGGGRTEAFF.

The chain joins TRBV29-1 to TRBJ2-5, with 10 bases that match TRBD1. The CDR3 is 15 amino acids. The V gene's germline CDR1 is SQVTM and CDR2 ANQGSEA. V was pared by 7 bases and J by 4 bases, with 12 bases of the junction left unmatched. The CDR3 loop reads CSASLPGQGRETQYF. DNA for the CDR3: TGCAGCGCATCCCTTCCGGGACAGGGGAGAGAGACCCAGTACTTC.

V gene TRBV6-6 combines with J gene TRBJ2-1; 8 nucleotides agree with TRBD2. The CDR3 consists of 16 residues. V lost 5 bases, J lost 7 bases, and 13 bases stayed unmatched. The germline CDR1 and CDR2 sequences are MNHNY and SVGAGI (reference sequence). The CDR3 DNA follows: TGTGCCAGCAGTCCCTCGGCTAGCGGGTTGGGTAATGAGCAGTTCTTC. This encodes CASSPSASGLGNEQFF.

The DNA for the CDR3 is TGTGCCAGTAATAGGGGGAGCTCATCTGGTACGCAGTATTTT. Its translation is CASNRGSSSGTQYF. This chain links TRBV19 with TRBJ2-3, with D perhaps matching TRBD1 (6 bases). With 7 bases removed from V and 8 bases from J, the gap between germline ends came to 19 bases. This CDR3 spans 14 amino acids. Germline V CDR1 and CDR2: LNHDA, SQIVND (reference sequence).

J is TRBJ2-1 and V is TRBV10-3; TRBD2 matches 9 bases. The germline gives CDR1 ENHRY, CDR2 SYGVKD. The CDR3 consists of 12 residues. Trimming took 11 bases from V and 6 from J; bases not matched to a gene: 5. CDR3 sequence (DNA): TGTGCCCACTCGGGACTAGCCAATGAGCAGTTCTTC. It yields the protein CAHSGLANEQFF.

CDR3 in amino acids: CASSGTIGGTDTQYF. CDR3 sequence (DNA): TGTGCCAGCAGTGGGACTATCGGTGGGACAGATACGCAGTATTTT. V is TRBV6-1 and J is TRBJ2-3; TRBD2 is a possible D gene (6 bases). V gave up 4 bases and J gave up 3 bases, with 14 bases separating them. Germline V gives CDR1 MNHNS, CDR2 SASEGT. This CDR3 comprises 15 residues.

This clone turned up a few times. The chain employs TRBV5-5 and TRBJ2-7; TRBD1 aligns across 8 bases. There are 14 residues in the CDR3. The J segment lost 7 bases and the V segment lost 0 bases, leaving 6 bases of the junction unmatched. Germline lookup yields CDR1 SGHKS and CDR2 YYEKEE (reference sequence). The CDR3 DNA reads TGTGCCAGCAGCTTGGGGCAGGGGGCGTGGGAGCAGTACTTC. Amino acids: CASSLGQGAWEQYF.

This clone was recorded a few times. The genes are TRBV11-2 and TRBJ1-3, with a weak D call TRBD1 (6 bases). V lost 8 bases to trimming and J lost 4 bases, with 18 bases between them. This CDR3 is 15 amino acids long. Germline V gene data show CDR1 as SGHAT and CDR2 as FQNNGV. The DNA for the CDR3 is TGTGCCAGCCATCTGGGGACAATAACGGGAAACACCATATATTTT. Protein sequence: CASHLGTITGNTIYF.

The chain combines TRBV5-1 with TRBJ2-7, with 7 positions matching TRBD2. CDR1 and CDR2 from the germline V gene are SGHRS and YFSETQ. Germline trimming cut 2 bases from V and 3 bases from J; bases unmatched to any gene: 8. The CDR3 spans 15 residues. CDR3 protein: CASSFGTNPYYEQYF. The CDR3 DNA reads TGCGCCAGCAGCTTTGGGACTAACCCATACTACGAGCAGTACTTC.